This T cell receptor (beta chain) came from a study of identical twins. TCRdb reanalysed the 5' RACE reads using MiXCR and keeps one entry per CDR3 protein. The sample lists approximately 500,000 distinct CDR3 sequences; 24% were seen once. In every case, the donor was a healthy Caucasian. This clonotype was counted at least ten times. There are 13 residues in the CDR3. Trimming removed 1 base from V and 7 bases from J, with 7 bases in between. These data were also reused for a study on T cells expressing NK-cell markers. That source adds: Evidence did not settle whether expanded NKG2C+ T cell clones targeted HCMV.

This rearrangement joins TRBV12-3 or TRBV12-4 to TRBJ1-4; D is unclear. Sample: CD4+ T cells sorted from blood. The receptor was derived from a woman aged 18 to 35 in good health. The CDR3 is CASSLGRSEKLFF. DNA of the CDR3: TGTGCCAGCAGTTTAGGGAGAAGTGAAAAACTGTTTTTT.